The clone carrying this TCR beta chain is a singleton in its sample. The data are from a study of blood T cell repertoires in COVID-19. In the study overall: Researchers got acute and convalescent COVID-19 samples from the United States, Italy and Spain. The cDNA or gDNA used as material had been derived from T cells, B-cell-depleted T cells, or PBMCs.

Source study methods: Counts of nucleated cells, estimated from reference gene primer amplification, were obtained. Sequencing used immunoSEQ multiplex PCR; TCRdb keeps in-frame clones, though not all of them. V and J calls and clone size are copied from that table; D and trimming were computed from the DNA. Of 71,000 or so clones detected, about 80% appear once; the ten largest clones hold roughly 27%. The CDR3 consists of 12 residues. The germline CDR1 and CDR2 sequences are LNHDA and SQIVND (reference sequence). Germline trimming cut 3 bases from V and 8 bases from J; bases unmatched to any gene: 1.

The specimen sequenced was peripheral blood. The chain has TRBV19 and TRBJ2-1, with 7 nucleotides matching TRBD2. This clonotype was obtained from an older man with acute or convalescent COVID-19. CDR3 coding DNA: TGTGCCAGTAGTATCCGGGGGGATGAGCAGTTCTTC. Amino acids: CASSIRGDEQFF.